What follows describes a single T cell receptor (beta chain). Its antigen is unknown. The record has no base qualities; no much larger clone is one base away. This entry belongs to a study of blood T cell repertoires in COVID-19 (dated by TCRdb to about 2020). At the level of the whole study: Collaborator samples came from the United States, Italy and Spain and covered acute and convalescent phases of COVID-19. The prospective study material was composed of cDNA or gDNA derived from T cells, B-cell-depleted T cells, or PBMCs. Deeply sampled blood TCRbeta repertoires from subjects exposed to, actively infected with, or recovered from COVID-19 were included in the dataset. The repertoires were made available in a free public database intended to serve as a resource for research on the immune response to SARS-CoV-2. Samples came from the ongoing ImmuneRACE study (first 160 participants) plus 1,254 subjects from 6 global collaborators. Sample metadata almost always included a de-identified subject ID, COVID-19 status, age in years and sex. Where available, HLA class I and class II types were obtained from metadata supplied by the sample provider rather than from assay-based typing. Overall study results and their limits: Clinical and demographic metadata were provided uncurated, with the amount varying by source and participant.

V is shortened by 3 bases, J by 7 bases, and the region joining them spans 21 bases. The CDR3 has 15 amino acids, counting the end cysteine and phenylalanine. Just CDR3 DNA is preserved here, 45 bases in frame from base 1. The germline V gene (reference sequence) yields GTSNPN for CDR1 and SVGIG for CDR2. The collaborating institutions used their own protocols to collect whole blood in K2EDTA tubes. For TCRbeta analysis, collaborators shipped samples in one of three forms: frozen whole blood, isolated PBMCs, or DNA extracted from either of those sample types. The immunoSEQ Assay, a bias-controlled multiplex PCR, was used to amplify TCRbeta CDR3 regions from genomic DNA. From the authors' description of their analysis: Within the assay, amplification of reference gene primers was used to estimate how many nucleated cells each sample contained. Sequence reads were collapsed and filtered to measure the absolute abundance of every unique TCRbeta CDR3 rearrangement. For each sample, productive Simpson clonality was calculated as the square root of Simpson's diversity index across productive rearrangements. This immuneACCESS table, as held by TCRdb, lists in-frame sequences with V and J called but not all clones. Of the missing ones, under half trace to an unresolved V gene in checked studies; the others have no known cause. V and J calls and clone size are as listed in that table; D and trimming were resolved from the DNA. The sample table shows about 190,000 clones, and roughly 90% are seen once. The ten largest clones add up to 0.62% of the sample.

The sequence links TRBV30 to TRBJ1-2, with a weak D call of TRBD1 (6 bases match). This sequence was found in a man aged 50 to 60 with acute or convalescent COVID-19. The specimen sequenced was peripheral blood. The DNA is TGTGCCTGGAGCGGGGAGATATGGGGGCGATTTGGCTACACCTTC. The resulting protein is CAWSGEIWGRFGYTF.